This entry describes one TCR beta chain. The antigen is undetermined. TCRdb's copy holds only in-frame clones and misses some; the assay was immunoSEQ multiplex PCR. The repertoire holds approximately 49,000 clones, with roughly 92% as singletons. This record belongs to a study of cytomegalovirus exposure and HLA in healthy donors. Study results and caveats: Among TCR beta chains, those listed as cytomegalovirus-associated numbered 164.

The CDR3 extends over 15 amino acids. Per the germline V gene, CDR1 is MDHEN and CDR2 is SYDVKM. V lost 6 bases to trimming and J lost 0 bases, with 15 bases between them. From the roughly 110-subject validation cohort, which was separate from the roughly 700-subject first cohort, the donors were drawn. This sequence originates from a young man in good health and CMV-seronegative. Sequencing was done on a sample of PBMCs. The rearrangement joins TRBV28 to TRBJ2-7; TRBD2 is a possible D gene (6 bases). The CDR3 DNA sequence: TGTGCCAGCAGCCTCGGGCGGGACCACTCCTACGAGCAGTACTTC. The encoded protein is CASSLGRDHSYEQYF. Full variable domain (rest looked up from reference TRBV28 and TRBJ2-7): DVKVTQSSRYLVKRTGEKVFLECVQDMDHENMFWYRQDPGLGLRLIYFSYDVKMKEKGDIPEGYSVSREKKERFSLILESASTNQTSMYLCASSLGRDHSYEQYFGPGTRLTVT.